The 8 T cell receptor beta chains given below trace back to one sample, sequenced in a study of T cells in Graves' hyperthyroidism and ophthalmopathy. TCR beta CDR3 region amplification was performed from RNA transcripts. With the HTBI primer set, the TCR CDR3 went through a first round of RT-PCR. TCRdb re-called the multiplex PCR reads through MiXCR, storing one row per CDR3 protein. The repertoire consists of about 600,000 distinct CDR3 sequences, with 15% to 20% occurring once and the leading ten covering 2.5% to 4%. Sequencing was carried out using blood. These receptor sequences come from a woman aged 40 to 49 with Graves' ophthalmopathy.

At least ten counts were recorded for this clonotype. The rearrangement uses TRBV5-8 and TRBJ2-5, with 9 bases fitting TRBD1. The CDR3 sequence is 17 residues long. V was pared by 7 bases and J by 1 base, with 14 bases of the junction left unmatched. The V gene's germline CDR1 is SGHTS and CDR2 YDEGEE. The CDR3 sequence: CASVPGGTGRGQETQYF. The CDR3 nucleotides read TGTGCCAGCGTTCCTGGTGGGACAGGGAGAGGCCAAGAGACCCAGTACTTC. The complete variable domain, with remaining parts taken from reference TRBV5-8 and TRBJ2-5, reads EAGVTQSPTHLIKTRGQQATLRCSPISGHTSVYWYQQALGLGLQFLLWYDEGEERNRGNFPPRFSGRQFPNYSSELNVNALELEDSALYLCASVPGGTGRGQETQYFGPGTRLLVL.

This clonotype was counted ten times or more. CDR3 region: CASSPRMQAETQYF. The CDR3 DNA reads TGTGCCAGCTCACCACGAATGCAGGCAGAGACCCAGTACTTC. J is TRBJ2-5 and V is TRBV18; D uncertain. CDR1 and CDR2 from the germline V gene are KGHSH and LQKENI. This CDR3 contains 14 residues. Trimming pared 1 base from V and 4 bases from J, leaving 10 bases between.

This clonotype occurred a few times. A much larger clone lies one base from this, so it may be a read error. This chain joins TRBV2 and TRBJ2-1; 7 positions match TRBD1. Germline lookup yields CDR1 SNHLY and CDR2 FYNNEI. CDR3 size: 15 residues. CDR3 bases: TGTGCCAGCAATAAGGACAGGCAGTACAACAATGAGCAGCTCTTC. Protein product: CASNKDRQYNNEQLF.

The chain combines TRBV18 with TRBJ1-1, with 9 bases matching TRBD1. This CDR3 spans 16 amino acids. In germline, CDR1 is KGHSH, CDR2 LQKENI. Losses at the gene ends were 3 bases for V and 1 base for J; bases not matched to a gene: 6. Here the CDR3 reads CASSPTLDRGNTEAFF. The CDR3 DNA is TGTGCCAGCTCACCGACCTTGGACAGGGGGAACACTGAAGCTTTCTTT.

This clonotype was seen repeatedly, ten times or more. The V gene is TRBV2, the J gene TRBJ2-5; D may be TRBD2 (6 bases). In germline, CDR1 is SNHLY, CDR2 FYNNEI. Trimming shortened V by 1 base and J by 1 base, and 7 bases separated the two germline ends. The CDR3 is made up of 14 amino acids. The CDR3 DNA is TGTGCCAGCAGTGAAGTAGCGGCCCAAGAGACCCAGTACTTC. As protein: CASSEVAAQETQYF.

In this sample, this clonotype turned up many times. V and J are TRBV20-1 and TRBJ2-3; a possible D gene is TRBD1 (5 bases). V lost 6 bases, J lost 6 bases, and 22 bases lay in between. CDR1 and CDR2 from the germline V gene are DFQATT and SNEGSKA (reference sequence). CDR3 length: 15 residues. CDR3 in amino acids: CSAKGIPGWGDTQYF. DNA of the CDR3: TGCAGTGCCAAAGGGATCCCTGGTTGGGGCGATACGCAGTATTTT.

This chain connects TRBV7-9 to TRBJ1-1; D is ambiguous. Germline V CDR1 and CDR2: SEHNR, FQNEAQ (reference sequence). This CDR3 comprises 15 residues. Trimming removed 3 bases from V and 0 bases from J, with 11 bases in between. The CDR3 region is CASSFAALLNTEAFF. CDR3 in DNA: TGTGCCAGCAGCTTTGCGGCTTTATTGAACACTGAAGCTTTCTTT.

This clonotype was observed at least ten times. This chain's CDR3 is CASSLTGGKGTDTQYF. CDR3 nucleotides: TGCGCCAGCAGCTTGACAGGGGGTAAAGGGACAGATACGCAGTATTTT. V and J are TRBV5-1 and TRBJ2-3; 8 positions agree with TRBD1. J lost 3 bases, V lost 1 base, and 7 bases had no gene match. This CDR3 has 16 amino acids. CDR1 is SGHRS, CDR2 YFSETQ, per germline.